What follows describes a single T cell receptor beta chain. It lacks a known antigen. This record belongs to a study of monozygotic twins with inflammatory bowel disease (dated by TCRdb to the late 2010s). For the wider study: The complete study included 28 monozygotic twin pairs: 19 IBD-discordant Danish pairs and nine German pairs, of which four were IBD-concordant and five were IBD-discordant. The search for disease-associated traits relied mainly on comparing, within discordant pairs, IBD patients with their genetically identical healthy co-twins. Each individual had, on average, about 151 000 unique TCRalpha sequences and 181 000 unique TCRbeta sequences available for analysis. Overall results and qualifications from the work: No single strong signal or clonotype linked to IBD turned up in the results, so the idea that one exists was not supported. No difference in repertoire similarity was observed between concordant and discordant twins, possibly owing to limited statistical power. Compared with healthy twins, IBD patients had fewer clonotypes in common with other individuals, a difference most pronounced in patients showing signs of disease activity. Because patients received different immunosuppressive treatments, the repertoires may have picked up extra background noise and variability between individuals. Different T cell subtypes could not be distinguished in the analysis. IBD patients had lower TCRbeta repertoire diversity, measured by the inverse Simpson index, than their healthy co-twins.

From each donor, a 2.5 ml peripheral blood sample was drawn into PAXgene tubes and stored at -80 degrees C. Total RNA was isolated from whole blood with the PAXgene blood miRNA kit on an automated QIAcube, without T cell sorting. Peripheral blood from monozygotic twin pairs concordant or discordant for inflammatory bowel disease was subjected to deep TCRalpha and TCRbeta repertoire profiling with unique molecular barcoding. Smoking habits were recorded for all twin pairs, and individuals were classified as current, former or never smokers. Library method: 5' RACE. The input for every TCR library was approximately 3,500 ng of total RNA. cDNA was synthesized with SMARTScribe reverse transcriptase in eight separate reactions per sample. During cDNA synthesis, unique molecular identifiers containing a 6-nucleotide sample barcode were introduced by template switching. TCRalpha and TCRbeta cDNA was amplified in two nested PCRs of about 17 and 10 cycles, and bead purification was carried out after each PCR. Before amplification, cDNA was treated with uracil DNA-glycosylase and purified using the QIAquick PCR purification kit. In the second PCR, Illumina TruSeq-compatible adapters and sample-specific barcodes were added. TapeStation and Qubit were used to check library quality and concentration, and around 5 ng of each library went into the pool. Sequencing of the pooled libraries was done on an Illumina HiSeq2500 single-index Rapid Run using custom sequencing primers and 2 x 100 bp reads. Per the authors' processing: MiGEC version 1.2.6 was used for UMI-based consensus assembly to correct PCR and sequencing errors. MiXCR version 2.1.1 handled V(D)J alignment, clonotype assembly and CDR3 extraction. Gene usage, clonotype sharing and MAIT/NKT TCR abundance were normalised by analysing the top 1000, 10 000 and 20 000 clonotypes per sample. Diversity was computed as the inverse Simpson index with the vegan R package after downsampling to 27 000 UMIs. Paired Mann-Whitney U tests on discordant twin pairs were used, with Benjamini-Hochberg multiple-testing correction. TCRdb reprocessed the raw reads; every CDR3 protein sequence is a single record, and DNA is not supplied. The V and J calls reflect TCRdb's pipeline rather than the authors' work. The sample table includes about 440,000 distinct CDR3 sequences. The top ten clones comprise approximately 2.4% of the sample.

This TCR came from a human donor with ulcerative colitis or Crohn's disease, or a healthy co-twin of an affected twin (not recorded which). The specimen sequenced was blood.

The CDR3 protein sequence reads: CASSDRDGYNEQFF. The chain uses TRBV6-2 or TRBV6-3 and TRBJ2-1; TCRdb lists TRBD1, though no DNA is available to test this call. The germline V gene yields MNHEY for CDR1 and SVGEGT for CDR2. CDR3 length: 14 amino acids, cysteine to phenylalanine. A DNA sequence was not provided.